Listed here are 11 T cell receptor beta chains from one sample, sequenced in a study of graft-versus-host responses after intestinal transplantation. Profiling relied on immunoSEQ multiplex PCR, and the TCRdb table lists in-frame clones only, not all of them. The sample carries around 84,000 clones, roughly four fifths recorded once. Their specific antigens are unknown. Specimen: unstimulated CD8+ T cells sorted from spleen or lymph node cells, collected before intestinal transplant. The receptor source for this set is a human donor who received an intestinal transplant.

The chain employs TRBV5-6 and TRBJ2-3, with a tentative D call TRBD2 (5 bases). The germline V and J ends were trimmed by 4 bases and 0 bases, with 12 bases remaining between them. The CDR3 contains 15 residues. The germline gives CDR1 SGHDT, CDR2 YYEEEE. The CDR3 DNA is TGTGCCAGCAGCCGAAGCGGTATTAGCACAGATACGCAGTATTTT. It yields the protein CASSRSGISTDTQYF.

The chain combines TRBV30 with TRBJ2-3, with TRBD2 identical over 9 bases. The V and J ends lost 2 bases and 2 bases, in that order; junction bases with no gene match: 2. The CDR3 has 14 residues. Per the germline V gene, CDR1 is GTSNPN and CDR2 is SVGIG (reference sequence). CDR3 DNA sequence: TGTGCCTGGAGTTCTAGCGGGACCACAGATACGCAGTATTTT. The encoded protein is CAWSSSGTTDTQYF.

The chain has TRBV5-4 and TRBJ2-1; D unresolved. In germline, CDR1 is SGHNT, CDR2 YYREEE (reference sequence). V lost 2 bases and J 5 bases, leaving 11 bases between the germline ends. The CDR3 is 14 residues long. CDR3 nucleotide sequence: TGTGCCAGCAGCTTCCGTTCGAACAACAATGAGCAGTTCTTC. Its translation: CASSFRSNNNEQFF.

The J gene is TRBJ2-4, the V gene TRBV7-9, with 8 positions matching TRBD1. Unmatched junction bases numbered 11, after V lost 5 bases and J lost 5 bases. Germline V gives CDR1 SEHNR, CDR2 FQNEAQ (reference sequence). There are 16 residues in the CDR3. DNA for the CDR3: TGTGCCAGCAGCACGGACAGGGCTTCCCTCGAAAACATTCAGTACTTC. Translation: CASSTDRASLENIQYF.

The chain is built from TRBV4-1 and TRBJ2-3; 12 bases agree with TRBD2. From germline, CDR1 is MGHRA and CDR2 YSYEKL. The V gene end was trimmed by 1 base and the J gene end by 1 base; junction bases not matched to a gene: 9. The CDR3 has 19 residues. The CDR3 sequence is CASSQVELAGGRGTDTQYF. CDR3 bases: TGCGCCAGCAGCCAAGTAGAACTAGCGGGGGGAAGAGGCACAGATACGCAGTATTTT.

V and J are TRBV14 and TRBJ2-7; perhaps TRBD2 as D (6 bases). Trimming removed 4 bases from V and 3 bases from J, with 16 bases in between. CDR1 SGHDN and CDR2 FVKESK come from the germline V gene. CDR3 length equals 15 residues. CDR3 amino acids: CASSPQTEGGYEQYF. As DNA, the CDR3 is TGTGCCAGCAGCCCCCAAACGGAGGGCGGCTACGAGCAGTACTTC.

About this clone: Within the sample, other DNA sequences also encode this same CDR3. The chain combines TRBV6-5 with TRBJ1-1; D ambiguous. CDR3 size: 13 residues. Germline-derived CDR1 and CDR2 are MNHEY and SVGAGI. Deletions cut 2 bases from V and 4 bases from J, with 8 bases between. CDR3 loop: CASSYGTGTEAFF. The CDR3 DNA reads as TGTGCCAGCAGTTACGGTACGGGCACTGAAGCTTTCTTT.

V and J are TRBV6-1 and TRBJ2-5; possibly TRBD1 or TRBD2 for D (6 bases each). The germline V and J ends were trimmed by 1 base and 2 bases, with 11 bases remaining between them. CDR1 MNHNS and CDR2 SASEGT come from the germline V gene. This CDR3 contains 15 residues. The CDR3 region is CASSEGGAAQETQYF. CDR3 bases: TGTGCCAGCAGTGAAGGGGGGGCGGCTCAAGAGACCCAGTACTTC.

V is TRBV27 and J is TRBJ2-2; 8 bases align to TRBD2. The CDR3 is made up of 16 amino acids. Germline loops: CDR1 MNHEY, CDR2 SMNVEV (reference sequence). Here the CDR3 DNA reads TGTGCACACAACCTAGCGGGTTCCGCGAACACCGGGGAGCTGTTTTTT. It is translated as CAHNLAGSANTGELFF.

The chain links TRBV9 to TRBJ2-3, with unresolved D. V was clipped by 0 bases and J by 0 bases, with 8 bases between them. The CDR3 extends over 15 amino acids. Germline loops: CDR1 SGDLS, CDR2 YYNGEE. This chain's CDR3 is CASSVGSTSTDTQYF. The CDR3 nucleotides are TGTGCCAGCAGCGTAGGGAGCACAAGCACAGATACGCAGTATTTT.

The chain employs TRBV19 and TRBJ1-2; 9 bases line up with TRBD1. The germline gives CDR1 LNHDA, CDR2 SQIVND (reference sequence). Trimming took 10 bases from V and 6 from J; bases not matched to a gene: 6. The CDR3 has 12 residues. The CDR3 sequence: CATTTGGHGYTF. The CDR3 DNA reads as TGTGCCACTACGACAGGGGGACATGGCTACACCTTC.